This T cell receptor (beta chain) is from a study of blood T cell repertoires in COVID-19. The overall study: Spain, Italy and the United States supplied samples that represented acute and convalescent COVID-19. PBMCs, B-cell-depleted T cells, or T cells were the source of the cDNA or gDNA that made up the material.

Here immunoSEQ multiplex PCR was the method, and the copy in TCRdb shows in-frame clones only, minus some. Of around 130,000 clones in the sample, about 88% were seen once. Germline V lookup: CDR1 LNHDA, CDR2 SQIVND (reference sequence). Trimming cost V 4 bases and J 9 bases, with 19 bases left between them. The CDR3 runs 15 residues. Sequencing input: peripheral blood. This chain connects TRBV19 to TRBJ2-1; D is possibly TRBD2 (6 bases). The sequence came from a man aged 50 or older with active COVID-19. The CDR3 bases are TGTGCCAGTAGTAACCCTGGAGGGCTCACCCGTGAGCAGTTCTTC. It yields the protein CASSNPGGLTREQFF.